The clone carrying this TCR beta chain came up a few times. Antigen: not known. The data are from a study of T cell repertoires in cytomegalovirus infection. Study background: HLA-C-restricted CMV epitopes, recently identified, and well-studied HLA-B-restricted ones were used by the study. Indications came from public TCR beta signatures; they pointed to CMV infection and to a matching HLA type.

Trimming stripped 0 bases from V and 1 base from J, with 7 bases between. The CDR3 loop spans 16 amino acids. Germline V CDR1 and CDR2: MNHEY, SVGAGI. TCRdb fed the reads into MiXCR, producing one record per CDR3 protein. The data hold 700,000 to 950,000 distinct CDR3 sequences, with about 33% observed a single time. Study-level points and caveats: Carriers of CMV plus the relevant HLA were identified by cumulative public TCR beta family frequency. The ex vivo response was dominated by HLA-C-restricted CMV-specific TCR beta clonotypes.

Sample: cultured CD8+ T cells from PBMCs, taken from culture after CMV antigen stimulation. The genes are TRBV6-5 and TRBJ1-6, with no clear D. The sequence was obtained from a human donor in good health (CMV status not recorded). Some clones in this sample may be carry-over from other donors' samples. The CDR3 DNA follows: TGTGCCAGCAGTTACTCGCCCAGTTCCTATAATTCACCCCTCCACTTT. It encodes CASSYSPSSYNSPLHF.